The T cell receptor beta chain under discussion was sequenced for a study of tumor-infiltrating lymphocytes in glioblastoma multiforme listed by TCRdb under 2017. Concerning the study at large: Whether intratumoral genomic heterogeneity fosters TIL diversity was tested through joint investigation of somatic mutations, TIL diversity and immune response activity. Study-wide findings and limitations: T cells were not sorted into functional subsets, and such sorting was noted by the authors as a future improvement. Generalizability is limited because the TCR and somatic mutation analysis included only one glioblastoma patient. Clone frequencies may be distorted by RNA-based TCR sequencing because unequal numbers of TCR transcripts are carried by T cells.

The AllPrep DNA/RNA mini kit was used to purify genomic DNA and total RNA at the same time from each of the ten to eleven tumor samples. Every RNA sample had an RNA integrity number above 6.5 and an OD 260/280 ratio above 1.9. TCRB libraries were built from RNA via three nested multiplex PCR rounds using a modified ARM-PCR protocol with multiple V-beta primers and a C-beta primer. TCRB-specific cDNA was synthesized from around 0.5 ug total RNA with ProtoScript II Reverse Transcriptase and a C-beta primer. No unique molecular identifiers were described for the TCRB libraries. In the third PCR, barcodes and adapters were added over about 25 cycles using Deep VentR (exo-) polymerase, and bands of 250-500 bp were then gel purified. An Illumina HiSeq 2500 was used to sequence the TCRB libraries with 250 bp paired-end reads. The source study handled its data this way. Trimmomatic was used to clean reads, FLASH to merge reads, MiGEC to assign V, D and J segments, and VDJtools to perform the analysis. The Shannon-Wiener diversity index, calculated using VDJtools, was used to quantify repertoire diversity. TCRdb redid the processing of the public reads, applying fastp at Q25 and MiXCR, and retained in-frame beta chains. CDR3 protein duplicates are merged, each entry listing the most common genes and DNA. Here the V and J calls rest on TCRdb's processing, not on the authors' analysis. This sample has tens of thousands of distinct CDR3 sequences in its table, and under 70% of those were observed once. Roughly a third of the sample comes from the top ten.

This clonotype was counted once. The antigen it recognizes is unknown. It has no much larger one-base neighbor in the sample; base qualities were not kept. One read alone lends weak support. V loses 9 bases, J loses 3 bases, and the germline ends lie 23 bases apart. Its CDR3 holds 16 amino acids, cysteine through phenylalanine. The only DNA kept is the CDR3, 48 bases in frame from the first base. From the germline V gene (reference sequence), CDR1 is MNHNY and CDR2 is SVGAGI. Input material: brain tumor tissue. The clonotype originates from a male donor with glioblastoma. This chain joins TRBV6-6 to TRBJ2-5; TRBD1 is perhaps the D gene, given 6 matching bases. DNA sequence: TGTGCCAGGAGTCACTTCGTCGGGACACCAAAAGAGACCCAGTACTTC. It specifies CARSHFVGTPKETQYF.